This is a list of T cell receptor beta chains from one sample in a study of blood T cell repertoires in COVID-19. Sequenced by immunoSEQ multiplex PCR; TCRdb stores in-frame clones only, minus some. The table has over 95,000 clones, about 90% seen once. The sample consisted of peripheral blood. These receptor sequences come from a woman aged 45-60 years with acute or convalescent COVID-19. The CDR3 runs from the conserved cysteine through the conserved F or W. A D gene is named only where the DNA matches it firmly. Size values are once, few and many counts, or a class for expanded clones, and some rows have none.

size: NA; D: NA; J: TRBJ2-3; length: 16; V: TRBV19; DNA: TGTGCCAGTCTCGGGACTCCTCAATCGGGCACAGATACGCAGTATTTT; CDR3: CASLGTPQSGTDTQYF
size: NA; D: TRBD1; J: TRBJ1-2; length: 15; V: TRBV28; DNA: TGTGCCAGCAGTTCGCTGGGACAGGGGGTATTTTTGGGCACCTTC; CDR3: CASSSLGQGVFLGTF
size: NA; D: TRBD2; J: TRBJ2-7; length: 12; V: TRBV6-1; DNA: TGTGCCAGCAGTGAAAGGGAGGGGAGGCAGTACTTC; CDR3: CASSEREGRQYF
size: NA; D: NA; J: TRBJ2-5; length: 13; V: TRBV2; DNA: TGTGCCACCTCAGGGGGGTGGGTGGAGACCCAGTACTTC; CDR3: CATSGGWVETQYF
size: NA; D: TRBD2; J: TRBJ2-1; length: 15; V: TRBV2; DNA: TGTGCCTTAGCAGGCGGCGGGAGGGCGTCCGATGAGCAGTTCTTC; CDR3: CALAGGGRASDEQFF
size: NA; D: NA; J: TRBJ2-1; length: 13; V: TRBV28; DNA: TGTGCCAGCAGCGAAGGGGCCGTACCTGAGCAGTTCTTC; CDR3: CASSEGAVPEQFF
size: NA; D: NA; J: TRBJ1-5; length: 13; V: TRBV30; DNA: TGTGCCTGGAGTGGGACAGACAATCAGCCCCAGCATTTT; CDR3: CAWSGTDNQPQHF
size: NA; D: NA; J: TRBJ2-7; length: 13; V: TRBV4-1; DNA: TGCGCCAGCAGCGGGACAACGGGTTACGAGCAGTACTTC; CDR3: CASSGTTGYEQYF
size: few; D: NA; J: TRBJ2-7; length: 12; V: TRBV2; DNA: TGTGCCAGCAGTCTGTTCGTTTCCGAGCAGTACTTC; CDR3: CASSLFVSEQYF
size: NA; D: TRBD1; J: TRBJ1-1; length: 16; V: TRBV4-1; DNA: TGCGCCAGCAGCCATGGACAGGGGGCAGGGAACACTGAAGCTTTCTTT; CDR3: CASSHGQGAGNTEAFF
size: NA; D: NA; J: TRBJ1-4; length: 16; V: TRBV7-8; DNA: TGTGCCAGCAGCTTAAATTGGGTACAGGGAGATGAAAAACTGTTTTTT; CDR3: CASSLNWVQGDEKLFF
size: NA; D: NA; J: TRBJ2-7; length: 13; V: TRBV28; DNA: TGTGCCAGCAGTTTGCCTAGCGTCAGGGAGCAGTACTTC; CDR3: CASSLPSVREQYF
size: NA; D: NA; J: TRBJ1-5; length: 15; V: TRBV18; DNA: TGTGCCAGCTCACCTGGCCCGGCAGGATACCAGCCCCAGCATTTT; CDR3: CASSPGPAGYQPQHF
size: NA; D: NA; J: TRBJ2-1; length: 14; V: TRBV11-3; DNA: TGTGCCAGCAGCTCCCGGGACACAAGCAATGAGCAGTTCTTC; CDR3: CASSSRDTSNEQFF
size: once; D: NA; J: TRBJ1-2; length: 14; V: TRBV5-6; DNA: TGTGCCAGCAGCCCGATTCGGGACATTAATGGCTACACCTTC; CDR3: CASSPIRDINGYTF
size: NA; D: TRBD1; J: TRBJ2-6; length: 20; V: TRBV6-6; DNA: TGTGCCAGCAGCCGGGACCGGGCAGGGGGCTATGACGCTGGGGCCAACGTCCTGACTTTC; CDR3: CASSRDRAGGYDAGANVLTF
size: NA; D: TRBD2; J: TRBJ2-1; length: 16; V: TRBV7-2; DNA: TGTGCCAGCAGCATCCTTTCTAGCGGGAGTACAAATGAGCAGTTCTTC; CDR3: CASSILSSGSTNEQFF
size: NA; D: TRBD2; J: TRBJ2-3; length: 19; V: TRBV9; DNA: TGTGCCAGCAGCCGTTCCGGAGGTAGAACGGGAGGGTCCGGAGATACGCAGTATTTT; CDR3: CASSRSGGRTGGSGDTQYF
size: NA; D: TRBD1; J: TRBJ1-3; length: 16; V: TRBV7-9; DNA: TGTGCCAGCAGCTTAGCGTTAGGGGGCGAAGGGAACACCATATATTTT; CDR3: CASSLALGGEGNTIYF
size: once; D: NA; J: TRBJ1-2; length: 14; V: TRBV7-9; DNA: TGTGCCAGCAGCTCCTCAGCCAGGTCGGATGGCTACACCTTC; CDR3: CASSSSARSDGYTF
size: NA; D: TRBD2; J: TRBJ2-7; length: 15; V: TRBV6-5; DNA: TGTGCCAGCCAAGTTTATAGCGGGAGCTCCTACGAGCAGTACTTC; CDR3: CASQVYSGSSYEQYF
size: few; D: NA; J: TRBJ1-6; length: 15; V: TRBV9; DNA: TGTGCCAGCAGCGAATCGACATTCCATAATTCACCCCTCCACTTT; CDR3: CASSESTFHNSPLHF
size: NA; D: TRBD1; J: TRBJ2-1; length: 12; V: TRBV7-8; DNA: TGTGCCAGCAGTCGAGACAGGGGAGGGCAGTTCTTC; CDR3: CASSRDRGGQFF
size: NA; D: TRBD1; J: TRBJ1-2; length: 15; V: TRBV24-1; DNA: TGTGCCACCAGTGATTCGTTAGGGGGCAACTATGGCTACACCTTC; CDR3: CATSDSLGGNYGYTF